This TCR beta chain appears in the sequencing data of a study of control samples from healthy donors and cancer patients. The protocol was immunoSEQ multiplex PCR, while the TCRdb copy is restricted to in-frame clones and leaves out a portion. The repertoire holds 68,000 or so clones, with 83% as singletons. This clone was found a few times. Trimming stripped 4 bases from V and 4 bases from J, with 14 bases between. Germline loops: CDR1 MNHEY, CDR2 SVGEGT. The CDR3 contains 15 residues. This clonotype was obtained from a man aged 60 to 69 in good health. V and J are TRBV6-2 or TRBV6-3 and TRBJ1-5; the D is unclear. What was sequenced was blood. The CDR3 sequence: CASSFFLWGNQPQHF. CDR3 sequence (DNA): TGTGCCAGCAGTTTCTTCCTATGGGGAAATCAGCCCCAGCATTTT.